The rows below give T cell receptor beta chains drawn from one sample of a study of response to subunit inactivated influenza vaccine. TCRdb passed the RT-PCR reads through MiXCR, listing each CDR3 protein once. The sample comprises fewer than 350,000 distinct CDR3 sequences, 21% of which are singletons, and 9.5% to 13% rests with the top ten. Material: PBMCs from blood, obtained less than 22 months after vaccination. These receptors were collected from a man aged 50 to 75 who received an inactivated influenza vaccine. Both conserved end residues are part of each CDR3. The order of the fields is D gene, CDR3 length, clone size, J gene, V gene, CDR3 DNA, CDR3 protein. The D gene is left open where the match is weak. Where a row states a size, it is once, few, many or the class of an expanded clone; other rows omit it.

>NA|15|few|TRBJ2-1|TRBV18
TGTGCCAGCTCACCCGAGGGGGGCCGGTACAATGAGCAGTTCTTC
CASSPEGGRYNEQFF
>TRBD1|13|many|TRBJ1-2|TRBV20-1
TGCAGTGCCCTGTCAGGGGGAGGCTATGGCTACACCTTC
CSALSGGGYGYTF
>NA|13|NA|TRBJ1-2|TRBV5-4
TGTGCCAGCAGGACGGGGGGAGGCTATGGCTACACCTTC
CASRTGGGYGYTF
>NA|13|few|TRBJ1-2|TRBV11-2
TGTGCCAGCAGGCCAGGGGTGGTAAATGGCTACACCTTC
CASRPGVVNGYTF
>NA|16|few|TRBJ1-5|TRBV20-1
TGCAGTGCTAGAGTTGGTAAAGGTTATAGCAATCAGCCCCAGCATTTT
CSARVGKGYSNQPQHF
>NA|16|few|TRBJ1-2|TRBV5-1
TGCGCCAGCAGCTTGGTGCGGACGGATGCCGGCAATGGCTACACCTTC
CASSLVRTDAGNGYTF
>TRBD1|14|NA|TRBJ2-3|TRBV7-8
TGTGCCAGCAGCTTAGGGACAGGAACAGATACGCAGTATTTT
CASSLGTGTDTQYF
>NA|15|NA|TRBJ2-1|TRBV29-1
TGCAGCGTTGTCCGGGAAGGTAGCTCCTACAATGAGCAGTTCTTC
CSVVREGSSYNEQFF
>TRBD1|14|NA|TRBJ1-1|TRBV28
TGTGCCAGCATCGAACATTCAGGGGGCACTGAAGCTTTCTTT
CASIEHSGGTEAFF
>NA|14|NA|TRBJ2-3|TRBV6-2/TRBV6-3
TGTGCCAGCAGTTATCCTAGGGAGACAGATACGCAGTATTTT
CASSYPRETDTQYF
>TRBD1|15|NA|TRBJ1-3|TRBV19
TGTGCCAGTAGTGTCGACAGGGGGCCTGGAAACACCATATATTTT
CASSVDRGPGNTIYF
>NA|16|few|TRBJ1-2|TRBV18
TGTGCCAGCTCACCACAGTACGGGGGCACCGGGGATGGCTACACCTTC
CASSPQYGGTGDGYTF
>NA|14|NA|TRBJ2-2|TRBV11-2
TGTGCCAGCAGCTCCGGAGTGAACACCGGGGAGCTGTTTTTT
CASSSGVNTGELFF
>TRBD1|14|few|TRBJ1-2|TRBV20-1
TGCAGTGCTAGGGGACAGGTTATTAACTATGGCTACACCTTC
CSARGQVINYGYTF
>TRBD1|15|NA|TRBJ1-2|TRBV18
TGTGCCAGCTCACCACCCGGGACAGTTCAAAGTGGCTACACCTTC
CASSPPGTVQSGYTF
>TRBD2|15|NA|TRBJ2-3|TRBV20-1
TGCAGTGCTAGAGACACAGCGGGGCACACAGATACGCAGTATTTT
CSARDTAGHTDTQYF
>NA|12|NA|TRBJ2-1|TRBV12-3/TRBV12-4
TGTGCCAGCAGAGGCGTCGGGGATGAGCAGTTCTTC
CASRGVGDEQFF
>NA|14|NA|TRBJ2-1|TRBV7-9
TGTGCCAGCAGCCCAACCGGTCTATACAATGAGCAGTTCTTC
CASSPTGLYNEQFF
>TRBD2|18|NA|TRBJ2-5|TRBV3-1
TGTGCCAGCAGCCAAGATACGAGTCGGGCGGGAGCCCCAGAGACCCAGTACTTC
CASSQDTSRAGAPETQYF
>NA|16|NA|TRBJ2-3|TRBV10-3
TGTGCCATCAGTGAGCCGAGGGGTTGGGGCACAGATACGCAGTATTTT
CAISEPRGWGTDTQYF